These 5 T cell receptor beta chains share one sample of origin, sequenced in a study of blood T cell repertoires in COVID-19. TCRdb keeps only in-frame clones here, not all; method: immunoSEQ multiplex PCR. In the table there are some 220,000 clones, 75% to 85% of which are singletons. Sequencing was performed on peripheral blood. These receptors originate from a woman in her 70s with COVID-19, enrolled during active disease.

This clone was recorded only once. The V and J genes are TRBV27 and TRBJ1-5; TRBD1 matches 9 bases. There are 16 residues in the CDR3. Germline lookup yields CDR1 MNHEY and CDR2 SMNVEV (reference sequence). Trimming removed 4 bases from V and 6 bases from J; junction bases left unmatched: 10. This CDR3 reads CASSSTGTGFSQPQHF. The CDR3 DNA is TGTGCCAGCAGTTCGACCGGGACAGGGTTTAGTCAGCCCCAGCATTTT.

V gene TRBV7-6 combines with J gene TRBJ2-2; possible D gene TRBD1, 6 bases. This CDR3 is 15 amino acids long. The V and J ends lost 5 bases and 4 bases respectively, with 14 bases between them. Germline loops: CDR1 SGHVS, CDR2 FNYEAQ. CDR3 in amino acids: CASSLNGQITGELFF. CDR3 nucleotide sequence: TGTGCCAGCAGCCTAAACGGACAGATCACCGGGGAGCTGTTTTTT.

The rearrangement links TRBV19 to TRBJ1-5; 8 positions agree with TRBD1. Germline V lookup: CDR1 LNHDA, CDR2 SQIVND (reference sequence). This CDR3 spans 14 amino acids. Trimming at V came to 7 bases and at J to 11 bases, leaving 13 bases not matched to a gene. The CDR3 reads CASIGQGPRWAQHF. CDR3 in DNA: TGTGCCAGTATTGGACAGGGCCCTCGGTGGGCCCAGCATTTT.

J is TRBJ1-1 and V is TRBV4-1; D is uncertain. CDR3 length equals 15 residues. The germline V gene has CDR1 MGHRA and CDR2 YSYEKL. Trimming took 0 bases from V and 8 from J, leaving 16 bases between them. CDR3 protein: CASSQDGRGWEEAFF. DNA of the CDR3: TGCGCCAGCAGCCAAGATGGTCGGGGATGGGAAGAAGCTTTCTTT.

V usage is TRBV18 and J usage is TRBJ1-1, with D tentatively TRBD1 (5 bases). The CDR3 contains 19 residues. In germline, CDR1 is KGHSH, CDR2 LQKENI. V lost 6 bases, J lost 0 bases, and 26 bases lay in between. The CDR3: CASSQTRGGRTGMNTEAFF. The CDR3 DNA reads TGTGCCAGCTCTCAGACGCGGGGCGGTAGAACGGGTATGAACACTGAAGCTTTCTTT.